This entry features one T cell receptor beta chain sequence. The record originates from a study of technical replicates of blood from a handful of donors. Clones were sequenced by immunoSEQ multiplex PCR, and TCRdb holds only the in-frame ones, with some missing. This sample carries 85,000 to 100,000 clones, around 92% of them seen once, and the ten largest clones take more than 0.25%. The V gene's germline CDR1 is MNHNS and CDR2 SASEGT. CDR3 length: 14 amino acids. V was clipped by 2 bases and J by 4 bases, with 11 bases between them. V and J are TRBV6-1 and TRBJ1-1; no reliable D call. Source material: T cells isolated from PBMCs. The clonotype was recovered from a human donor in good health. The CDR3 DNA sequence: TGTGCCAGCAGTGAACTCGCAGGATTCACTGAAGCTTTCTTT. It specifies CASSELAGFTEAFF.